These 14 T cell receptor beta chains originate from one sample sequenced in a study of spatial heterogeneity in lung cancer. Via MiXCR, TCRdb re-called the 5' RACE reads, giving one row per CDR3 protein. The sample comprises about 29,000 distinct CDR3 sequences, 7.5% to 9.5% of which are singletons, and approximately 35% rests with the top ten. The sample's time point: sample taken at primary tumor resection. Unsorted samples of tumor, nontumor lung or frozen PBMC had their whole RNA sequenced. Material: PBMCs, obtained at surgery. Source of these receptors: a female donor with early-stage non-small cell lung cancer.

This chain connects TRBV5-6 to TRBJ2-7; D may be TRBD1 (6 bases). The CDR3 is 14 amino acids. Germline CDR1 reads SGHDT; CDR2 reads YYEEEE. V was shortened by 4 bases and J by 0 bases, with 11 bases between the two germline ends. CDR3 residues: CASSLGQYSYEQYV. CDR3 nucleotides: TGTGCCAGCAGCCTTGGACAGTACTCCTACGAGCAGTACGTC.

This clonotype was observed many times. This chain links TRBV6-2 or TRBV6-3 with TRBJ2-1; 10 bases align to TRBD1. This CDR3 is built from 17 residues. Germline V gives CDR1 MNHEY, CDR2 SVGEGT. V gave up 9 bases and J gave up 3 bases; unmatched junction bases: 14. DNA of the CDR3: TGTGCCAGACGGGACAGGGGTTCGGGAGGATACTACAATGAGCAGTTCTTC. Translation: CARRDRGSGGYYNEQFF.

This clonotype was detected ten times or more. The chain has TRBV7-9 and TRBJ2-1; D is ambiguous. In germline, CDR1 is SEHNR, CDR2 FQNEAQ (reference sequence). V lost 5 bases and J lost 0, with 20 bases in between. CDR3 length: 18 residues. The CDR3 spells CASSPSIKTLNSYNEQFF. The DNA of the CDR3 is TGTGCCAGCAGCCCATCTATCAAAACTTTAAACTCCTACAATGAGCAGTTCTTC.

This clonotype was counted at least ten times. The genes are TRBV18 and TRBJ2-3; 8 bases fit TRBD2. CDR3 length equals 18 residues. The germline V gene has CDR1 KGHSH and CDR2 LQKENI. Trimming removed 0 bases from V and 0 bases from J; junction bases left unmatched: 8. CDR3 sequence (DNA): TGTGCCAGCTCACCACCTATTACTAGCGGAACTAGCACAGATACGCAGTATTTT. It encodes CASSPPITSGTSTDTQYF.

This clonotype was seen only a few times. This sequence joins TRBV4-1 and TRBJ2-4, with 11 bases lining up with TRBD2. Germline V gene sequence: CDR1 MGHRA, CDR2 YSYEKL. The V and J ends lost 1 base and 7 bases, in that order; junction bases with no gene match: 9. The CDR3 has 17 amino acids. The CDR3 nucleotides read TGCGCCAGCAGCCAAGTCGGTGGACTAGCGGGTTCGAACATTCAGTACTTC. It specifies CASSQVGGLAGSNIQYF.

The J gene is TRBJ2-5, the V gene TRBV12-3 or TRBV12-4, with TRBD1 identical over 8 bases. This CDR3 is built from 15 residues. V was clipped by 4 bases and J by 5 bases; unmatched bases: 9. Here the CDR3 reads CASSSDREGGETQYF. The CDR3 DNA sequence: TGTGCCAGCAGTTCGGACAGGGAAGGAGGGGAGACCCAGTACTTC.

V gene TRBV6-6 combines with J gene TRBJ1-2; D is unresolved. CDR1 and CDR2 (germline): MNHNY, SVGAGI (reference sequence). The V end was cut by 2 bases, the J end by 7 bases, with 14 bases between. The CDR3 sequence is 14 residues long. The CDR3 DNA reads TGTGCCAGCAGTTACGTTTTGGGGAGCGGTGGCTACACCTTC. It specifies CASSYVLGSGGYTF.

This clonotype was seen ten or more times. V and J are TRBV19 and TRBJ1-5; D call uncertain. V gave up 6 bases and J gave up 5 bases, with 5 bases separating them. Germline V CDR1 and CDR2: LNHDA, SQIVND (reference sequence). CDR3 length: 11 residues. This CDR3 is CASSPYQPQHF. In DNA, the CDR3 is TGTGCCAGTAGCCCCTATCAGCCCCAGCATTTT.

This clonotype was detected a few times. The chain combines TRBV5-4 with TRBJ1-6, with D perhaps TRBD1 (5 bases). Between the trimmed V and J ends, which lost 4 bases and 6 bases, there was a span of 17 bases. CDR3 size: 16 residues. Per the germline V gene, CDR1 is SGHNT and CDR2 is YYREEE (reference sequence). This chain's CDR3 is CASSRLVWGSNSPLHF. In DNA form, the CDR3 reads TGTGCCAGCAGCAGACTCGTTTGGGGGAGTAATTCACCCCTCCACTTT.

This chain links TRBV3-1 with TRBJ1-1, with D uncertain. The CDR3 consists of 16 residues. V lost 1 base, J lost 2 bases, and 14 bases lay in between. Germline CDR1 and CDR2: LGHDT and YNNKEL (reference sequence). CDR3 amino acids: CASSQGTLRANTEAFF. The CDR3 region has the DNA TGTGCCAGCAGCCAAGGGACCCTCCGAGCTAACACTGAAGCTTTCTTT.

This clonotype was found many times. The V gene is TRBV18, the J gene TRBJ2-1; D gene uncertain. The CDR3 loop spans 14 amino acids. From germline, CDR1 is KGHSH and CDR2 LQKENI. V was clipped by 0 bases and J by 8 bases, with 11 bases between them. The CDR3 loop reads CASSPPLQFDEQFF. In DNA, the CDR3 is TGTGCCAGCTCACCACCGTTGCAGTTTGATGAGCAGTTCTTC.

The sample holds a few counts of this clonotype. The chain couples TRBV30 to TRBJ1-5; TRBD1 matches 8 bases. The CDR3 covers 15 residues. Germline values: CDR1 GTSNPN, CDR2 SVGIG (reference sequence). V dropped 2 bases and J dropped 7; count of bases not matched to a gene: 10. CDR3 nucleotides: TGTGCCTGGAGTTTACGGGACAGGCAAAACCAGCCCCAGCATTTT. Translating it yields CAWSLRDRQNQPQHF.

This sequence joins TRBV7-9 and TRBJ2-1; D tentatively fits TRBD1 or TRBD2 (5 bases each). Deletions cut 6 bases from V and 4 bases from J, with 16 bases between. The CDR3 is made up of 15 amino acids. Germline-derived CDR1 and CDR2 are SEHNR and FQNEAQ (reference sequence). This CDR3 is CASRSGAGIYNEQFF. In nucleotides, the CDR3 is TGTGCCAGCAGGTCCGGGGCGGGTATATACAATGAGCAGTTCTTC.

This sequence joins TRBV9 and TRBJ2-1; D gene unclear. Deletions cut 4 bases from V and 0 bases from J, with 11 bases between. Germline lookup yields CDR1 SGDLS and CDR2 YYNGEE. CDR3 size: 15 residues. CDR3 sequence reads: CASSPSVNSYNEQFF. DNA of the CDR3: TGTGCCAGCAGCCCTTCGGTTAACTCCTACAATGAGCAGTTCTTC.